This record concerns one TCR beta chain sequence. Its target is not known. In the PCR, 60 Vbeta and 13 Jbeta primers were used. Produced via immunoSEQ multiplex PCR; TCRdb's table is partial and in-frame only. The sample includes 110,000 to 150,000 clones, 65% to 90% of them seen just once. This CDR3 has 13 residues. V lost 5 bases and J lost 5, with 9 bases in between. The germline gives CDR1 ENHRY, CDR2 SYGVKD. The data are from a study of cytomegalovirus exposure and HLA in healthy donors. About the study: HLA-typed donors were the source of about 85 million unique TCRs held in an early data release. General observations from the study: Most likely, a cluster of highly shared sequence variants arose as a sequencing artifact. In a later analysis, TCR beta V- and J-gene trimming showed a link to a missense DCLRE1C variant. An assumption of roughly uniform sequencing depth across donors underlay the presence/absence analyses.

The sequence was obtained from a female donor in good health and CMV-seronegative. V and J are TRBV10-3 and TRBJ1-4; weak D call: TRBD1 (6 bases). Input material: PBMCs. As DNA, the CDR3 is TGTGCCATCAGTCTCAGGGGAAATGAAAAACTGTTTTTT. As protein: CAISLRGNEKLFF.